This T cell receptor beta chain emerged from a study of neurological immune-mediated disorders. This clonotype is classed as medium-sized (0.01 to 0.1%). Sequencing runs each generated in excess of 180 million TCR-beta sequences derived from 15-18 subjects. TCRdb called the 5' RACE reads again in MiXCR, with one record for every CDR3 protein. Here the sample spans about 10,000 distinct CDR3 sequences, approximately 22% being singletons. Germline assignment: CDR1 SQVTM and CDR2 ANQGSEA. V trimming: 1 base; J trimming: 2 bases; junction bases outside the gene matches: 2. The CDR3 is 14 residues long. The chain is built from TRBV29-1 and TRBJ2-1, with 7 bases aligning to TRBD1. Source material: CD8+ T cells from blood. This sequence originates from a woman aged 40 to 50 with multiple sclerosis. The CDR3 nucleotides read TGCAGCGTTGAAGTGACAGGGACCTACAATGAGCAGTTCTTC. Protein: CSVEVTGTYNEQFF.